The rows below give T cell receptor beta chains drawn from one sample of a study of T-cell reconstitution after alpha-beta-depleted transplantation in children. TCRdb recomputed calls from the PCR reads with MiXCR, one row per CDR3 protein. Seen here are 400,000 to 550,000 distinct CDR3 sequences, about 10% observed once, and the top ten hold about 2%. The source was PBMCs, collected before TCRalphabeta/CD19-depleted stem cell transplant. The receptors stem from a child younger than 10 with inherited bone marrow failure, due to receive a stem cell transplant. Both conserved end residues are part of each CDR3. Fields, in order: D gene, J gene, clone size, V gene, CDR3 DNA, CDR3 protein. A D gene is named only where the DNA matches it firmly. Where a row states a size, it is once, few, many or the class of an expanded clone; other rows omit it.

TRBD2 | TRBJ2-5 | many | TRBV9 | TGTGCCAGCAGCGTCAGAGCGGGAATACAAGAGACCCAGTACTTC | CASSVRAGIQETQYF
TRBD1 | TRBJ1-1 | many | TRBV12-3/TRBV12-4 | TGTGCCAGCAATCCACAGGGGCGTCTGAACACTGAAGCTTTCTTT | CASNPQGRLNTEAFF
- | TRBJ2-5 | many | TRBV29-1 | TGCAGCGTTGAACAAGGTCTTATAGGGAACCAAGAGACCCAGTACTTC | CSVEQGLIGNQETQYF
- | TRBJ1-3 | many | TRBV29-1 | TGCAGCGTTGTCAGTTGGAACACCATATATTTT | CSVVSWNTIYF
- | TRBJ1-1 | many | TRBV5-5 | TGTGCCAGCAGCTTGGGGACGAACACTGAAGCTTTCTTT | CASSLGTNTEAFF
- | TRBJ2-7 | once | TRBV19 | TGTGCCAGTAGTGCGACGGACAGCAGACCTATGTACGAGCAGTACTTC | CASSATDSRPMYEQYF
- | TRBJ2-1 | - | TRBV5-1 | TGCGCCAGCAGCTTGACGAACAGGGATGGCAATGAGCAGTTCTTC | CASSLTNRDGNEQFF
- | TRBJ1-4 | few | TRBV19 | TGTGCCAGTAGTCCCTCGGGCAGGTTGAGGACTAATGAAAAACTGTTTTTT | CASSPSGRLRTNEKLFF
- | TRBJ2-1 | few | TRBV4-3 | TGCGCCAGCAGCCAAGAACCAAGACCTTACAATGAGCAGTTCTTC | CASSQEPRPYNEQFF
- | TRBJ2-7 | many | TRBV7-2 | TGTGCCAGCAGCGAGAAGACAGGTAGCGAGCAGTACTTC | CASSEKTGSEQYF
- | TRBJ2-1 | many | TRBV3-1 | TGTGCCAGCAGCCAAGAAGGAGGGCCTTGGAATGAGCAGTTCTTC | CASSQEGGPWNEQFF
- | TRBJ2-1 | many | TRBV7-2 | TGTGCCAGCAGACCCACGAACAATGAGCAGTTCTTC | CASRPTNNEQFF
- | TRBJ1-2 | - | TRBV4-3 | TGCGCCAGCAGCCAAGACCCTGGTTTAACGGGGGGCTACACCTTC | CASSQDPGLTGGYTF
- | TRBJ1-5 | - | TRBV20-1 | TGCAGTGCTCACCCTTGGGACACCCTTCGGAATCAGCCCCAGCATTTT | CSAHPWDTLRNQPQHF
- | TRBJ1-4 | many | TRBV5-6 | TGTGCCAGCAGCTTGTTTTTCTCGGGAAAGGATGAAAAACTGTTTTTT | CASSLFFSGKDEKLFF
TRBD2 | TRBJ2-1 | once | TRBV14 | TGTGCCAGCAGCCAAGATCAAGGCGGGAGATCCGAAGTTGAGCAGTTCTTC | CASSQDQGGRSEVEQFF
- | TRBJ1-4 | many | TRBV6-1 | TGTGCCAGCAGACCCTTATCCGGGATTACAGGAGATAATGAAAAACTGTTTTTT | CASRPLSGITGDNEKLFF
TRBD2 | TRBJ2-3 | many | TRBV7-8 | TGTGCCAGCAGCCCGCTGGGTAGCGGGCAAGTGGGAAGCACAGATACGCAGTATTTT | CASSPLGSGQVGSTDTQYF
- | TRBJ2-7 | few | TRBV4-3 | TGCGCCAGCAGCCAAGAATGGTACAGGGAAGTTTCCTACGAGCAGTACTTC | CASSQEWYREVSYEQYF
- | TRBJ2-3 | many | TRBV7-9 | TGTGCCAGCAGTTCTTTTGCAGATACGCAGTATTTT | CASSSFADTQYF
- | TRBJ2-1 | many | TRBV7-8 | TGCGCCAGCAGCCCGGGACCCTACAATGAGCAGTTCTTC | CASSPGPYNEQFF
TRBD2 | TRBJ2-1 | many | TRBV29-1 | TGCAGCGTTGTTGAGCTAGCGGGTTACAATGAGCAGTTCTTC | CSVVELAGYNEQFF
TRBD2 | TRBJ2-3 | few | TRBV5-4 | TGTGCCAGCAGCTTGGTGGGTAGCGGGGACCCGCAGTATTTT | CASSLVGSGDPQYF
TRBD2 | TRBJ2-1 | many | TRBV5-1 | TGCGCCAGCAGCTGGATTAGCGGGACCTCCTACAATGAGCAGTTCTTC | CASSWISGTSYNEQFF
TRBD1 | TRBJ2-7 | many | TRBV28 | TGTGCCAGCAGTTGGACAGGGGGACCTTACGAGCAGTACTTC | CASSWTGGPYEQYF
TRBD2 | TRBJ2-7 | many | TRBV4-3 | TGCGCCAGCAGCCCTAGCGGGAGGGACGAGCAGTACTTC | CASSPSGRDEQYF
- | TRBJ2-5 | many | TRBV10-3 | TGTGCCATCAGTGAGTCGGAGAGTTCGGAGACCCAGTACTTC | CAISESESSETQYF
TRBD2 | TRBJ2-1 | many | TRBV6-2/TRBV6-3 | TGTGCCAGCAGTCCTAGCGGGAGGGCTGATGAGCAGTTCTTC | CASSPSGRADEQFF
- | TRBJ1-2 | many | TRBV7-9 | TGTGCCCTTCAATCAGGGTCGGGCTATGGCTACACCTTC | CALQSGSGYGYTF
- | TRBJ2-3 | many | TRBV9 | TGTGCCAGCAGCGTAGAGTCTGGAACGACAGATACGCAGTATTTT | CASSVESGTTDTQYF
- | TRBJ2-7 | - | TRBV28 | TGTGCCAGCAGTTTTGCTCCGGACGGCTACGAGCAGTACTTC | CASSFAPDGYEQYF
TRBD2 | TRBJ2-3 | few | TRBV11-2 | TGTGCCAGCAGCTTAGGCCCCCCAGGGCGGGAGTTGATAGATACGCAGTATTTT | CASSLGPPGRELIDTQYF
TRBD2 | TRBJ2-3 | many | TRBV7-2 | TGTGCCAGCAGCTTAGTATTTCGGGACTACCGCACAGATACGCAGTATTTT | CASSLVFRDYRTDTQYF
- | TRBJ2-7 | many | TRBV27 | TGTGCCAGCACCTACTCCTACGAGCAGTACTTC | CASTYSYEQYF
TRBD2 | TRBJ2-1 | many | TRBV6-5 | TGTGCCAGCAGTTCCCGACTAGCCTCCTTTCGCCCCTACAATGAGCAGTTCTTC | CASSSRLASFRPYNEQFF
- | TRBJ1-6 | many | TRBV4-3 | TGCGCCAGCAGCCAAATACAGGGAACGTTGTGGTCACCCCTCCACTTT | CASSQIQGTLWSPLHF
- | TRBJ2-1 | many | TRBV5-1 | TGCGCCAGCAGCTTGGAGGGCGGTTCCCACAATGAGCAGTTCTTC | CASSLEGGSHNEQFF
TRBD2 | TRBJ2-1 | many | TRBV29-1 | TGCAGCTATAGCGGGAGGAGGAGTGAGCAGTTCTTC | CSYSGRRSEQFF
- | TRBJ2-5 | few | TRBV6-2/TRBV6-3 | TGTGCCAGCAGTTTCCCTGGGGACCTAACGTACCAAGAGACCCAGTACTTC | CASSFPGDLTYQETQYF
- | TRBJ2-7 | many | TRBV4-1 | TGCGCCAGCAGCCAGGTTGACAGGCCTCCGACCTACGAGCAGTACTTC | CASSQVDRPPTYEQYF
- | TRBJ1-4 | - | TRBV21-1 | - | CASSPGTEIPNCFF
- | TRBJ1-3 | - | TRBV5-6 | TGTGCCAGCAGCTTGGTGACGGGGGCGATTTCTGGAAACACCATATATTTT | CASSLVTGAISGNTIYF
- | TRBJ2-7 | many | TRBV28 | TGTGCCAGCAGTGAGACCTCCTACGAGCAGTACTTC | CASSETSYEQYF
TRBD2 | TRBJ2-5 | - | TRBV25-1 | TGTGCCAGCAGTGAATATCGGACTAGCGGGGTCCAAGAGACCCAGTACTTC | CASSEYRTSGVQETQYF
- | TRBJ2-5 | many | TRBV9 | TGTGCCAGCAGCCGACTCGTTGATAAAGAGACCCAGTACTTC | CASSRLVDKETQYF